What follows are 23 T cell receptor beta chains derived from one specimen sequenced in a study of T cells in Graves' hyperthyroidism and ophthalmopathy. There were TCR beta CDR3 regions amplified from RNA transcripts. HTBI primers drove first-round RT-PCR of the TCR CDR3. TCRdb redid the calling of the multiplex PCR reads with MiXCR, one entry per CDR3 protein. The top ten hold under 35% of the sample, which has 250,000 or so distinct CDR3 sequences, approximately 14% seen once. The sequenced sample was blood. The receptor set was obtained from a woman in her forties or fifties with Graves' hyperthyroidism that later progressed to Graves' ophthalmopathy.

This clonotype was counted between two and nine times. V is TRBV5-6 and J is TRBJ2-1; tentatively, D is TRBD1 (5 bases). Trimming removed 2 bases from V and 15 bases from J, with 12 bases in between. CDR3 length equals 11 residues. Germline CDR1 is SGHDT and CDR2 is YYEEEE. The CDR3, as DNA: TGTGCCAGCAGCTTTGGGGCATCGGGGTTCTTC. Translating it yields CASSFGASGFF.

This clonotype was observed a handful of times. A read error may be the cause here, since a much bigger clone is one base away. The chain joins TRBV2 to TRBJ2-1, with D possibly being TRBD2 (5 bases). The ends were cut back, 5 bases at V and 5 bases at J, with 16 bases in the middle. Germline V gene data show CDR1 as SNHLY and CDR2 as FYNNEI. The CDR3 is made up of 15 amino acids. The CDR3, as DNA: TGTGCCAGCAGTTCCTTAGCGTGGCAAAACAATGAGCAGTTCTTC. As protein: CASSSLAWQNNEQFF.

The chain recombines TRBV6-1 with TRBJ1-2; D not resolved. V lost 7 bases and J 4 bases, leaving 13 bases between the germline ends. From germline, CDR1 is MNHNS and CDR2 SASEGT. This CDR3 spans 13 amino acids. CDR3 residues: CASMDPPGYGYTF. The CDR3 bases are TGTGCCAGCATGGATCCCCCTGGCTATGGCTACACCTTC.

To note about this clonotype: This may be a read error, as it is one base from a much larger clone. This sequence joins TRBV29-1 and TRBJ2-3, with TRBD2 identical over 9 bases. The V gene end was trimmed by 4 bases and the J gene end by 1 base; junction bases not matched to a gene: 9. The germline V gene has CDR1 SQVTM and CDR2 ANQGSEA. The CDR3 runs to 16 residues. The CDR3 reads CSVGAGGPPGTDTQYF. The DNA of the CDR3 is TGCAGCGTTGGAGCGGGAGGCCCGCCGGGCACAGATACGCAGTATTTT.

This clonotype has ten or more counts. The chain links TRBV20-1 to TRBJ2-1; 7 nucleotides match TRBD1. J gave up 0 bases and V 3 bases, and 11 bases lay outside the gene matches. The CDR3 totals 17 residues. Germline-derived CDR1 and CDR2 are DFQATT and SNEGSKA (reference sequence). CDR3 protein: CSARGQRWADSYNEQFF. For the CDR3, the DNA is TGCAGTGCTAGGGGACAGCGCTGGGCCGACTCCTACAATGAGCAGTTCTTC.

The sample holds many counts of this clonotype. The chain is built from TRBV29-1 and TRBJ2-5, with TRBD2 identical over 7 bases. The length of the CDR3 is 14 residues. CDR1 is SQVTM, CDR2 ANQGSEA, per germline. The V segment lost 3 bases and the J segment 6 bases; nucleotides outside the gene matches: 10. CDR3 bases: TGCAGCGTTGATGTTAGACTAGCTGTGAAGACCCAGTACTTC. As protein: CSVDVRLAVKTQYF.

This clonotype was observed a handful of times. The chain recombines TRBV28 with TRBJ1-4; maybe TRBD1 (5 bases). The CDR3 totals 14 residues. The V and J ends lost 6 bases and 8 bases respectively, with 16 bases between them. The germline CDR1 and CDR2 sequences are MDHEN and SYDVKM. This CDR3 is CASSTPGKGEKLFF. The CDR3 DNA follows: TGTGCCAGCAGCACCCCAGGAAAGGGGGAAAAACTGTTTTTT.

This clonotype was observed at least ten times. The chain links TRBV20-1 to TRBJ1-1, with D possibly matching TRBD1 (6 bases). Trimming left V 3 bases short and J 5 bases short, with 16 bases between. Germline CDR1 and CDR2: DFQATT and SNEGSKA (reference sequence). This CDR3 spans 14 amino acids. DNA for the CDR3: TGCAGTGCTAGCGCCTGGGGGCTAACAACTGAAGCTTTCTTT. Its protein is CSASAWGLTTEAFF.

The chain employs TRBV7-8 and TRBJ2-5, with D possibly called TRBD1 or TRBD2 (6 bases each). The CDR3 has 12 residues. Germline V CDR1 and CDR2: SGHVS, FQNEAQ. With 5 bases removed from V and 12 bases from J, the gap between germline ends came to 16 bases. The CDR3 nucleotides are TGTGCCAGCAGCCCAGGGACACGGAGGGAGTACTTC. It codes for CASSPGTRREYF. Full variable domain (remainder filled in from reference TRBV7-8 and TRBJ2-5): GAGVSQSPRYKVAKRGQDVALRCDPISGHVSLFWYQQALGQGPEFLTYFQNEAQLDKSGLPSDRFFAERPEGSVSTLKIQRTQQEDSAVYLCASSPGTRREYFGPGTRLLVL.

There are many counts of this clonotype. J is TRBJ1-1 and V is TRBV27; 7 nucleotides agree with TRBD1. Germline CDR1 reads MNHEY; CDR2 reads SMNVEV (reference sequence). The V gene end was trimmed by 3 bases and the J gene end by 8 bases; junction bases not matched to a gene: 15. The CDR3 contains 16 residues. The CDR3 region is CASSFQPRDRRYEAFF. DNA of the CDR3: TGTGCCAGCAGTTTCCAACCCCGGGACAGACGCTACGAAGCTTTCTTT.

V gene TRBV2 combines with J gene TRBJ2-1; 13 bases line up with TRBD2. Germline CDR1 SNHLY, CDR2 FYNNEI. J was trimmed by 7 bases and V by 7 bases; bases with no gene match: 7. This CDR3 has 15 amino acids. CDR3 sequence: CASIGTSGIVNEQFF. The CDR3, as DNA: TGTGCCAGCATCGGGACTAGCGGGATAGTAAATGAGCAGTTCTTC.

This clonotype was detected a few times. CDR3 region: CASRPEQGSNQPQHF. The CDR3 DNA reads as TGTGCCAGCAGGCCGGAACAGGGATCCAATCAGCCCCAGCATTTT. The chain has TRBV12-3 or TRBV12-4 and TRBJ1-5; tentatively, D is TRBD1 (6 bases). The CDR3 is made up of 15 amino acids. Trimming cost V 6 bases and J 3 bases, with 15 bases left between them.

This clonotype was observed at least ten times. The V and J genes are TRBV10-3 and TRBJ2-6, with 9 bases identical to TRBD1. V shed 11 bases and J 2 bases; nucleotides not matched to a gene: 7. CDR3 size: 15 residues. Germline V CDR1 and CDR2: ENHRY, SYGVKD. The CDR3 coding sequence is TGTGCCTCCGGGACAGGGATCGCTGGGGCCAACGTCCTGACTTTC. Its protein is CASGTGIAGANVLTF.

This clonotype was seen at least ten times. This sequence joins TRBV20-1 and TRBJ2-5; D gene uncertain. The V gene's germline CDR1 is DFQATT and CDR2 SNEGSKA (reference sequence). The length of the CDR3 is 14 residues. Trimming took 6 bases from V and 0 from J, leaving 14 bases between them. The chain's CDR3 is CSARPRHHQETQYF. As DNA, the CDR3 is TGCAGTGCACGACCACGACACCACCAAGAGACCCAGTACTTC.

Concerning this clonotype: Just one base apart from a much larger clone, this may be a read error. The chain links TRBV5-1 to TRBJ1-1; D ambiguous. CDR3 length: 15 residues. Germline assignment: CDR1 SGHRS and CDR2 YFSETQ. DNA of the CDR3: TGCGCCAGCAGCTCCGGTCCGGTTTCTAACACTGAAGCTCTCTTT. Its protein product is CASSSGPVSNTEALF.

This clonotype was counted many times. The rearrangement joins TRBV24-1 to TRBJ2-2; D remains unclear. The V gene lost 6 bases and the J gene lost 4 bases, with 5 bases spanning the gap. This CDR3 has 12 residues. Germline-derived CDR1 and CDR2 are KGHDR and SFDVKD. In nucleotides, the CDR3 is TGTGCCACCAGTTATGGCACCGGGGAGCTGTTTTTT. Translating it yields CATSYGTGELFF.

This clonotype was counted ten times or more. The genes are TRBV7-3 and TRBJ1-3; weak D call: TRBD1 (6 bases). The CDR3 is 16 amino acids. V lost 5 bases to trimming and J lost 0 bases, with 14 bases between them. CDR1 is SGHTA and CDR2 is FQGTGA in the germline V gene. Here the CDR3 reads CASSPSAGASGNTIYF. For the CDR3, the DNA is TGTGCCAGCAGCCCAAGCGCGGGGGCCTCTGGAAACACCATATATTTT. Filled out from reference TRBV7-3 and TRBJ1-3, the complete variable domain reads GAGVSQTPSNKVTEKGKYVELRCDPISGHTALYWYRQSLGQGPEFLIYFQGTGAADDSGLPNDRFFAVRPEGSVSTLKIQRTERGDSAVYLCASSPSAGASGNTIYFGEGSWLTVV.

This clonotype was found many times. CDR3 in amino acids: CASKRTGIYEQYF. CDR3 coding DNA: TGTGCCAGTAAACGTACAGGGATCTACGAGCAGTACTTC. The J gene is TRBJ2-7, the V gene TRBV27; D is possibly TRBD1 (6 bases). V dropped 9 bases and J dropped 3 bases, with 15 bases sitting between them. The length of the CDR3 is 13 residues. Germline V gives CDR1 MNHEY, CDR2 SMNVEV (reference sequence).

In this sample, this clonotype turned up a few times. CDR3 nucleotide sequence: TGTGCCAGCAGACCTCCTGACAGGATCTCTGGAAACACCATATATTTT. Its translation: CASRPPDRISGNTIYF. The V call is TRBV28, the J call TRBJ1-3; tentative D call: TRBD1 (6 bases). The CDR3 contains 16 residues. V lost 6 bases, J lost 0 bases, and 15 bases lay in between. Germline V gene lookup returns CDR1 MDHEN and CDR2 SYDVKM. Together with reference TRBV28 and TRBJ1-3, the CDR3 gives the full variable domain: DVKVTQSSRYLVKRTGEKVFLECVQDMDHENMFWYRQDPGLGLRLIYFSYDVKMKEKGDIPEGYSVSREKKERFSLILESASTNQTSMYLCASRPPDRISGNTIYFGEGSWLTVV.

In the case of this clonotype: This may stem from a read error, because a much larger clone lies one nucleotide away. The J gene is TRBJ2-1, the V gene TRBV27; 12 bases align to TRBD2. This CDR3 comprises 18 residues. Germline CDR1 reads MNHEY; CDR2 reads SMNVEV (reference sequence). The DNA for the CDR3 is TGTGTCAGCAGTTTATTTGCCCTAGCGGGAGGGAACAACAATGAGCAGTTCTTC. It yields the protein CVSSLFALAGGNNNEQFF.

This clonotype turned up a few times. This chain's CDR3 is CSVESGDRASYEQYF. The CDR3 DNA sequence: TGCAGCGTTGAAAGCGGAGACAGGGCATCCTACGAGCAGTACTTC. This chain connects TRBV29-1 to TRBJ2-7, with 7 bases lining up with TRBD1. The CDR3 has 15 amino acids. Losses at the gene ends were 2 bases for V and 1 base for J; bases not matched to a gene: 8. Germline lookup yields CDR1 SQVTM and CDR2 ANQGSEA.

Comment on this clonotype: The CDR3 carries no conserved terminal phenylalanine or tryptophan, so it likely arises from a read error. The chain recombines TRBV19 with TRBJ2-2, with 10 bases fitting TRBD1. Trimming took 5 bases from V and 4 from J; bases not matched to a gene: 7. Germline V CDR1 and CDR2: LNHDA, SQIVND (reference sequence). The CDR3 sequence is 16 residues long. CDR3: CASSPGQGSGTGELFS. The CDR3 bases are TGTGCCAGTAGTCCGGGACAGGGGTCGGGCACCGGGGAGCTGTTTTCT.

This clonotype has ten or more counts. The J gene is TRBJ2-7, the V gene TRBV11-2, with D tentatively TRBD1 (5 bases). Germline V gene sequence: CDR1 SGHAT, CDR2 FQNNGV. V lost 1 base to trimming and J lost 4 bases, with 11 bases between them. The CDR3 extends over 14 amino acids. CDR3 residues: CASSLARQGYEQYF. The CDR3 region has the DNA TGTGCCAGCAGCTTAGCTCGGCAGGGTTACGAGCAGTACTTC.